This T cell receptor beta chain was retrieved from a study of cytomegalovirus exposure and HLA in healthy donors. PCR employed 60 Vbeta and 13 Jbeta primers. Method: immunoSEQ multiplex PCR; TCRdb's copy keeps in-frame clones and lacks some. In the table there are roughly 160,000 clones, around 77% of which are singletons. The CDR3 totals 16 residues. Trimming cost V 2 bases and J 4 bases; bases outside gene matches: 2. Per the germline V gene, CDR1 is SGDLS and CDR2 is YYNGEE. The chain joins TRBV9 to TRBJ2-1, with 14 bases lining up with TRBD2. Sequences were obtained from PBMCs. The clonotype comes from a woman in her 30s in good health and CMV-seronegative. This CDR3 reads CASSVGTSGSYNEQFF. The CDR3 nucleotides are TGTGCCAGCAGCGTCGGGACTAGCGGGAGTTACAATGAGCAGTTCTTC.